This T cell receptor beta chain was captured by sequencing in a study of shared clonotypes between healthy human individuals. Study-level points and caveats: It was observed that roughly 5.1% of naive CD4 clonotypes were shared across a handful of donors. When compared with the clonotypes that were shared by all four sorted-subset donors, the non-shared clonotypes turned out to have lower generation probabilities.

Germline CDR1 SNHLY, CDR2 FYNNEI. V was pared by 6 bases and J by 4 bases, with 8 bases between. This CDR3 has 12 amino acids. Pooled CD45RO+ cells and CCR7-negative CD45RA+ TemRA cells made up CD8 memory. This clone came up once. Antigen unknown. Under the authors' procedure: Because ImmunoSEQ provided only junction sequences with no quality scores, the filtering differed. Sequencing was performed with immunoSEQ multiplex PCR; in TCRdb, only in-frame clones are kept and a portion is missing. D and trimming were read from the DNA, whereas the V and J calls and clone size are those reported in that table. The sample holds about 330,000 clones; roughly 91% are singletons and the top ten take 16%.

The chain carries TRBV2 and TRBJ2-3; maybe TRBD2 (5 bases). Sequencing used memory CD8+ T cells sorted from blood. Subset here: CD45RO+ cells pooled with CCR7-negative TemRA cells. The receptor was derived from a man in his late teens or twenties in good health. DNA of the CDR3: TGTGCCAGCAGCGGGGAGCCAGATACGCAGTATTTT. Protein product: CASSGEPDTQYF. Combining the CDR3 with reference TRBV2 and TRBJ2-3 gives the whole variable domain EPEVTQTPSHQVTQMGQEVILRCVPISNHLYFYWYRQILGQKVEFLVSFYNNEISEKSEIFDDQFSVERPDGSNFTLKIRSTKLEDSAMYFCASSGEPDTQYFGPGTRLTVL.